This record covers a single T cell receptor beta chain. Original methodology: Amplification with reference gene primers provided the estimates of nucleated cell counts. TCRdb's copy holds only in-frame clones and misses some; the assay was immunoSEQ multiplex PCR. The V and J calls and clone size were taken over from that table, and D and trimming were inferred from the DNA. The sample lists under 300,000 clones, approximately 80% occurring once. The source of the sample is a study of blood T cell repertoires in COVID-19. Study details: Researchers got acute and convalescent COVID-19 samples from the United States, Italy and Spain. From T cells, B-cell-depleted T cells, or PBMCs came the material, which was cDNA or gDNA.

J lost 9 bases, V lost 1 base, and 5 bases had no gene match. This CDR3 region has 13 residues. Germline CDR1 SQVTM, CDR2 ANQGSEA. This TCR derives from a woman aged 55 to 70 with active or convalescent COVID-19. The chain uses TRBV29-1 and TRBJ2-1; 8 bases map to TRBD2. The sample consisted of peripheral blood. The CDR3 sequence is CSVEVGGGREQFF. DNA for the CDR3: TGCAGCGTTGAAGTCGGGGGGGGCCGTGAGCAGTTCTTC.